This entry describes one TCR beta chain. The antigen remains unidentified. The entry originates in a study of CD8 T cells in Susac syndrome. Overall study findings and caveats: The authors acknowledged that their TCR sequencing and HLA analysis involved a relatively small number of individuals.

About 0.5 to 1 ug RNA was reverse transcribed with random hexamers. TCRdb re-called the immunoSEQ multiplex PCR reads through MiXCR, storing one row per CDR3 protein. The sample lists about 250,000 distinct CDR3 sequences; around 95% were seen once. CDR1 is ENHRY and CDR2 is SYGVKD in the germline V gene. The CDR3 runs 13 residues. V gave up 8 bases and J gave up 5 bases, with 13 bases separating them. The authors carried out high-throughput sequencing of TCR beta. They applied it to CD8+ and CD4+ T cells obtained from blood. The sample consisted of CD4+ T cells from PBMCs. The source of this sequence is a human donor with multiple sclerosis. The V gene is TRBV10-3, the J gene TRBJ2-1, with D possibly matching TRBD2 (6 bases). CDR3 nucleotide sequence: TGTGCCATCGCGGAGGGGCGCGACAATGAGCAGTTCTTC. This codes for CAIAEGRDNEQFF.